One T cell receptor (beta chain) is described in this entry. The antigen is unknown. This specimen comes from a study of Ad26.COV2.S vaccination and SARS-CoV-2 variants. Across the whole study: A participant enrolled in the COV1001 Ad26.COV2.S trial arm provided the sample. Ad26.COV2.S was injected intramuscularly once or twice, 56 days apart. Study-level results: It is possible that the TCR breadth and depth analyses underestimated the total T cell responses.

Here immunoSEQ multiplex PCR was the method, and the copy in TCRdb shows in-frame clones only, minus some. The data show 380,000 or so clones, about 83% seen once. Treatment specified: 15 to 20 received Ad26.COV2.S at low or high dose, single or two shots; roughly five received placebo; per-sample allocation not given. Collection of samples fell on day 63 after the first vaccine or placebo injection. Donation was by an adult aged 18-55 years who was in Boston. The CDR3 consists of 15 residues. Germline CDR1 reads MDHEN; CDR2 reads SYDVKM. With 10 bases removed from V and 2 bases from J, the gap between germline ends came to 20 bases.

The source material was peripheral blood, sampled in a trial of Ad26.COV2.S vaccine versus placebo. The chain employs TRBV28 and TRBJ2-5; possible D gene TRBD2, 5 bases. The sequence was obtained from a person between 18 and 59 years old who received the Ad26.COV2.S COVID-19 vaccine or a placebo. The CDR3 bases are TGTGCCACCCTGAGCCGGGGATTCGAACAAGAGACCCAGTACTTC. Protein product: CATLSRGFEQETQYF. Based on the CDR3 plus reference TRBV28 and TRBJ2-5, the full variable domain is DVKVTQSSRYLVKRTGEKVFLECVQDMDHENMFWYRQDPGLGLRLIYFSYDVKMKEKGDIPEGYSVSREKKERFSLILESASTNQTSMYLCATLSRGFEQETQYFGPGTRLLVL.